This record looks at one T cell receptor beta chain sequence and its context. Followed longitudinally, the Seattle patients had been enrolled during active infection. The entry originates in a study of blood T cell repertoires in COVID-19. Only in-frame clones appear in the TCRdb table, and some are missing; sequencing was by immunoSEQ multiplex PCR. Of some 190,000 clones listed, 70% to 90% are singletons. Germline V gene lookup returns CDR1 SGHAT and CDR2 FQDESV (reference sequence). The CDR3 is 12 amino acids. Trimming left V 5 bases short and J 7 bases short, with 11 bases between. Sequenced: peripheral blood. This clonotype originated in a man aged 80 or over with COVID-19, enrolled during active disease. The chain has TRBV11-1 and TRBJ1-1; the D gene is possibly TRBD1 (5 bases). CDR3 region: CASSMQGLEAFF. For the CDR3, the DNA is TGTGCCAGCAGCATGCAGGGTCTTGAAGCTTTCTTT.